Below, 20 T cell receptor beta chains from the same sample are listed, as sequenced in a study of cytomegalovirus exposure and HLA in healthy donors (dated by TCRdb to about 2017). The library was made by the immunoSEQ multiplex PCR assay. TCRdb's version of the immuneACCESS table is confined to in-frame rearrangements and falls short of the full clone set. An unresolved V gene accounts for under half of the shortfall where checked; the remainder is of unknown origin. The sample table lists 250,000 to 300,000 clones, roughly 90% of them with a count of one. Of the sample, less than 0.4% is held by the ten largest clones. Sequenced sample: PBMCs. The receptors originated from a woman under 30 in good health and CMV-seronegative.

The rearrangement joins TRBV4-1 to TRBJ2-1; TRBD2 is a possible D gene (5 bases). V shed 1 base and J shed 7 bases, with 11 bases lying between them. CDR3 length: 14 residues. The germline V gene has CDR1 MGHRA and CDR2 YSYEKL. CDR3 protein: CASSQGPSRNEQFF. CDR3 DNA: TGCGCCAGCAGCCAAGGGCCTAGCCGGAATGAGCAGTTCTTC.

CDR3 sequence: CASSSNSPEQYF. The CDR3 DNA reads TGTGCCAGCAGTTCTAATTCTCCCGAGCAGTACTTC. The V and J genes are TRBV7-9 and TRBJ2-7; no clear D. This CDR3 has 12 residues. Trimming removed 6 bases from V and 6 bases from J, with 12 bases in between. Germline V gene sequence: CDR1 SEHNR, CDR2 FQNEAQ (reference sequence).

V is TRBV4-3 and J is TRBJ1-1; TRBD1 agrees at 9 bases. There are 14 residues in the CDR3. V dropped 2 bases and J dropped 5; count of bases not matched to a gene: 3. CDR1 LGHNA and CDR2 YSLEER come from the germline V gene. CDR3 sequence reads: CASSQRDRVTEAFF. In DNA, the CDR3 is TGCGCCAGCAGCCAAAGGGACAGGGTAACTGAAGCTTTCTTT.

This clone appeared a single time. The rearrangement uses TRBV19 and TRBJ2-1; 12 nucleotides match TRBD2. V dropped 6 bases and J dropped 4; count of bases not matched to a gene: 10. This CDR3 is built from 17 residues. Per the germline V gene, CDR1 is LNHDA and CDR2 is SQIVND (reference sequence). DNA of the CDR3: TGTGCCAGTAGCTCGACTAGCGGGGGCGCCTCATACAATGAGCAGTTCTTC. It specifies CASSSTSGGASYNEQFF.

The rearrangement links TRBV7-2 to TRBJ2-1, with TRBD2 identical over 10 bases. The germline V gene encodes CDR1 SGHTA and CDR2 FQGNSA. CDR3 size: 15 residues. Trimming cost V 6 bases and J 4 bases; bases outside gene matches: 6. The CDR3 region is CASSGLAGAYNEQFF. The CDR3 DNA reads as TGTGCCAGCAGTGGTCTAGCGGGGGCTTACAATGAGCAGTTCTTC.

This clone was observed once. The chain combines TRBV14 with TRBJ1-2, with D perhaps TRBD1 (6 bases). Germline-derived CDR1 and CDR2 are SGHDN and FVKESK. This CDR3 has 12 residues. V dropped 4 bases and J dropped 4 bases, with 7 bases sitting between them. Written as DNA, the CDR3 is TGTGCCAGCAGCCGCAGGGGCTATGGCTACACCTTC. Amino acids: CASSRRGYGYTF.

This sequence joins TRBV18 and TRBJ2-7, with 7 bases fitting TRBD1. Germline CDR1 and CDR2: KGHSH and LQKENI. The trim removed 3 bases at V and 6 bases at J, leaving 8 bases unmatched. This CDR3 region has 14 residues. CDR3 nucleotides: TGTGCCAGCTCACCTGCGACAGGGCAGAGCGAGCAGTACTTC. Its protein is CASSPATGQSEQYF.

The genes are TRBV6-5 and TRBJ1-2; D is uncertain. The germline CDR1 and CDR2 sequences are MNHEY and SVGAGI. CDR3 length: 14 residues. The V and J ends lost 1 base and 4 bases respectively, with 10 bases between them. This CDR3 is CASSYFGSVYGYTF. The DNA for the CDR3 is TGTGCCAGCAGTTACTTCGGGAGTGTCTATGGCTACACCTTC.

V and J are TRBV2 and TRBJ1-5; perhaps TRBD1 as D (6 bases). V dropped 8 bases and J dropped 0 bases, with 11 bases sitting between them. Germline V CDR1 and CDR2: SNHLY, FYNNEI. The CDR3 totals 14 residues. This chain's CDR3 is CASEGGDSNQPQHF. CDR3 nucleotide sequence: TGTGCCAGCGAGGGGGGGGATAGCAATCAGCCCCAGCATTTT.

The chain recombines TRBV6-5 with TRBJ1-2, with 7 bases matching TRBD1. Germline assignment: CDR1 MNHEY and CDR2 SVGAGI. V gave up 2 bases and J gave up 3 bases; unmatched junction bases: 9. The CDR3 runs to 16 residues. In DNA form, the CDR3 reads TGTGCCAGCAGTTACCGGACCGGGACAGTTTACTATGGCTACACCTTC. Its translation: CASSYRTGTVYYGYTF.

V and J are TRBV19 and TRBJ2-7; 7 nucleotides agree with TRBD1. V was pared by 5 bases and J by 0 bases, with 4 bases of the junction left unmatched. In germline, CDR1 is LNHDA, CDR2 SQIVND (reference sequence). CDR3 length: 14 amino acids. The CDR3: CASSLTGDSYEQYF. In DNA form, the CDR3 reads TGTGCCAGTAGTCTAACAGGGGACTCCTACGAGCAGTACTTC.

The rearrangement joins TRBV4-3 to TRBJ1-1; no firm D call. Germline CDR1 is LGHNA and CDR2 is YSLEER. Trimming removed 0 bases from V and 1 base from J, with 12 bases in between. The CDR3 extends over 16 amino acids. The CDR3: CASSQEINRRNTEAFF. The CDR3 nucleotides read TGCGCCAGCAGCCAAGAAATTAACCGCAGGAACACTGAAGCTTTCTTT.

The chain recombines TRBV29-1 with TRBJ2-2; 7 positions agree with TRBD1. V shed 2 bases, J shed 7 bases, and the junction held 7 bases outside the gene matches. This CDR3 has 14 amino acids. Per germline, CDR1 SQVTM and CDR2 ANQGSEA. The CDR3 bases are TGCAGCGTTGAAATTGGTTCAGGGGGCGGGGAGCTGTTTTTT. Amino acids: CSVEIGSGGGELFF.

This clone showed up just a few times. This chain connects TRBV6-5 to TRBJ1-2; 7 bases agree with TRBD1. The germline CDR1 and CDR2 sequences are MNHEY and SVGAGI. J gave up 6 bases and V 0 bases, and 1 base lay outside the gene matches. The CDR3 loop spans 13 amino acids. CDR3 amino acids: CASSYSGGDGYTF. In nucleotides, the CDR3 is TGTGCCAGCAGTTACTCAGGGGGCGATGGCTACACCTTC.

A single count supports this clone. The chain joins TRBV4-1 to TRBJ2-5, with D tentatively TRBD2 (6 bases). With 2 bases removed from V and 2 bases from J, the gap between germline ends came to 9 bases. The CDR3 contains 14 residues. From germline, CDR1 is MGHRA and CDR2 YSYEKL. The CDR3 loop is CASSQPGGQETQYF. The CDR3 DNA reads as TGCGCCAGCAGCCAACCTGGGGGGCAAGAGACCCAGTACTTC.

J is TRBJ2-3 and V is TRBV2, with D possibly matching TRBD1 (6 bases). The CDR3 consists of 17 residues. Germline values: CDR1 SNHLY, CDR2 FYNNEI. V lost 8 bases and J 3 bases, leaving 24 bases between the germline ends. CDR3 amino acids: CASLNVQGSSWTDTQYF. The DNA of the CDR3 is TGTGCCAGCTTAAATGTACAGGGTTCGTCTTGGACAGATACGCAGTATTTT.

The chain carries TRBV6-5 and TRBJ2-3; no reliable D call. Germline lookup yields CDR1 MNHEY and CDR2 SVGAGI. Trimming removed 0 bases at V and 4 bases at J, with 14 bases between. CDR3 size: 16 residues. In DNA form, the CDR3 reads TGTGCCAGCAGTTACTCGCGCAATGGGCCTGCAGATACGCAGTATTTT. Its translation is CASSYSRNGPADTQYF.

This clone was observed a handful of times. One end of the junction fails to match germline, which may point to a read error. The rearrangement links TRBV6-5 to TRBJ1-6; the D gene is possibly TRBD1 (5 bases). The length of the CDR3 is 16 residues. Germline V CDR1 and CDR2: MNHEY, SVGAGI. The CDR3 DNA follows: TGTGCCAGCAGTCACTCCGACAGCTCCTATAATTCACCCCTCCACTTT. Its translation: CASSHSDSSYNSPLHF.

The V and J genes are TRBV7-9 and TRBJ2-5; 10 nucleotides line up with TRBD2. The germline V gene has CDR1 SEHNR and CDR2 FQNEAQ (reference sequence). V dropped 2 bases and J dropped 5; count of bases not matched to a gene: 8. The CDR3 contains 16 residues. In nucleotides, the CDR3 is TGTGCCAGCAGCTTACTAGCGGGGGCCCGGGGGGAGACCCAGTACTTC. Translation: CASSLLAGARGETQYF.

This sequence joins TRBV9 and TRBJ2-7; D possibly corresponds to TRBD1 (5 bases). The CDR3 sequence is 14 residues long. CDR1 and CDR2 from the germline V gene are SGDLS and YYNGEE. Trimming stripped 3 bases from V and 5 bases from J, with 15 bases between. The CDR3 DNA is TGTGCCAGCAGCGCCCCAGGGAATCGAAACGAGCAGTACGTC. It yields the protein CASSAPGNRNEQYV.